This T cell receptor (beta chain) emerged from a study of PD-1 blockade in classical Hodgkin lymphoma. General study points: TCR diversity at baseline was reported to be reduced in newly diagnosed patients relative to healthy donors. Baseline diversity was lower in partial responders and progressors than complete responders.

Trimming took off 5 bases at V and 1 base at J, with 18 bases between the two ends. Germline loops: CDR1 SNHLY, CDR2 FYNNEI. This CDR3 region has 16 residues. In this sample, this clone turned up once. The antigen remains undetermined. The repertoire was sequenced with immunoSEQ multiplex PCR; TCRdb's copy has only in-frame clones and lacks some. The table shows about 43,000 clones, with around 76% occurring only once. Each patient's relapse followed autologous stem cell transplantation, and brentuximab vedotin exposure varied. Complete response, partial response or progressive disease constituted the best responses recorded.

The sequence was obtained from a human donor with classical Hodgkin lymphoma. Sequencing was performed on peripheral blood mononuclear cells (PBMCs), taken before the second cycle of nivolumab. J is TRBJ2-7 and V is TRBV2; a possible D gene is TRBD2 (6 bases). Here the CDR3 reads CASSIPRDWGSYEQYF. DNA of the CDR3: TGTGCCAGCAGTATTCCCCGGGACTGGGGGTCCTACGAGCAGTACTTC.